Below, 5 T cell receptor beta chains from the same sample are listed, as sequenced in a study of shared clonotypes between healthy human individuals. The protocol was immunoSEQ multiplex PCR, while the TCRdb copy is restricted to in-frame clones and leaves out a portion. The repertoire holds under 700,000 clones, with 85% to 95% as singletons. As defined, naive CD8 cells were CD45RO-negative and positively selected for CCR7, with terminally differentiated effector memory CD45RA+ cells excluded. The sequencing input was naive CD8+ T cells sorted from blood. Receptor source: a woman aged 25 to 39 in good health.

The rearrangement joins TRBV27 to TRBJ2-5, with TRBD2 matching over 14 bases. The end of the DNA aligns better with TRBJ2-7, so the J call may be wrong. The CDR3 spans 19 residues. Germline CDR1 reads MNHEY; CDR2 reads SMNVEV (reference sequence). In nucleotides, the CDR3 is TGTGCCAGCAGTTTAGCCCAGGGACTAGCGGGAGTCATCCCCTACGAGCAGTACTTC. It translates to CASSLAQGLAGVIPYEQYF.

This chain joins TRBV27 and TRBJ2-3; 11 bases map to TRBD2. Per the germline V gene, CDR1 is MNHEY and CDR2 is SMNVEV (reference sequence). This CDR3 contains 16 residues. The V gene end was trimmed by 6 bases and the J gene end by 2 bases; junction bases not matched to a gene: 7. The DNA of the CDR3 is TGTGCCAGCAGCCCGACTAGCGGGACCTTCACAGATACGCAGTATTTT. Translation gives CASSPTSGTFTDTQYF.

This rearrangement joins TRBV4-1 to TRBJ2-2; D not resolved. From germline, CDR1 is MGHRA and CDR2 YSYEKL. Trimming shortened V by 1 base and J by 1 base, and 7 bases separated the two germline ends. The CDR3 runs 15 residues. CDR3 region: CASSQALGNTGELFF. The CDR3 coding sequence is TGCGCCAGCAGCCAAGCCCTGGGGAACACCGGGGAGCTGTTTTTT.

For this clone: Other DNA sequences in this sample translate to the same CDR3. The CDR3 region is CASSAGTGLYEQYF. The DNA for the CDR3 is TGTGCCAGCAGTGCCGGGACAGGACTCTACGAGCAGTACTTC. The rearrangement uses TRBV27 and TRBJ2-7; 8 nucleotides line up with TRBD1. After removal of 5 bases from V and 3 bases from J, the junction contained 6 bases not matched to a gene. There are 14 residues in the CDR3. Germline V gene data show CDR1 as MNHEY and CDR2 as SMNVEV (reference sequence).

The rearrangement uses TRBV2 and TRBJ2-6; D gene unclear. Per germline, CDR1 SNHLY and CDR2 FYNNEI. The V and J ends lost 10 bases and 2 bases respectively, with 9 bases between them. CDR3 length: 13 amino acids. CDR3 sequence reads: CAKSEAGANVLTF. CDR3 DNA: TGTGCCAAATCAGAAGCTGGGGCCAACGTCCTGACTTTC. Using reference TRBV2 and TRBJ2-6 for the parts outside the CDR3, the full variable domain is EPEVTQTPSHQVTQMGQEVILRCVPISNHLYFYWYRQILGQKVEFLVSFYNNEISEKSEIFDDQFSVERPDGSNFTLKIRSTKLEDSAMYFCAKSEAGANVLTFGAGSRLTVL.